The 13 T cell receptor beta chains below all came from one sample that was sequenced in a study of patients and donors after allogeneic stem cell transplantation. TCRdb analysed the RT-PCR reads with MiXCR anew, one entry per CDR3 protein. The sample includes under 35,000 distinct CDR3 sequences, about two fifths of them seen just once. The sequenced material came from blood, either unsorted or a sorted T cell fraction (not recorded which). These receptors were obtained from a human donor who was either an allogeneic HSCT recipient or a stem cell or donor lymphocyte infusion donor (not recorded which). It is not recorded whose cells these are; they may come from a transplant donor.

This chain's CDR3 is CSAREWRKESTDTQYF. In nucleotides, the CDR3 is TGCAGTGCTAGAGAGTGGCGCAAGGAAAGCACAGATACGCAGTATTTT. The rearrangement joins TRBV20-1 to TRBJ2-3; D is unclear. This CDR3 region has 16 residues. CDR1 and CDR2 from the germline V gene are DFQATT and SNEGSKA (reference sequence). V was shortened by 0 bases and J by 0 bases, with 13 bases between the two germline ends.

The CDR3 loop reads CSVRGRVGFDYGYTF. In nucleotides, the CDR3 is TGCAGCGTCCGTGGCAGGGTAGGCTTCGACTATGGCTACACCTTC. The rearrangement joins TRBV29-1 to TRBJ1-2; tentatively, D is TRBD1 (5 bases). Trimming stripped 6 bases from V and 3 bases from J, with 20 bases between. The length of the CDR3 is 15 residues. Germline CDR1 and CDR2: SQVTM and ANQGSEA.

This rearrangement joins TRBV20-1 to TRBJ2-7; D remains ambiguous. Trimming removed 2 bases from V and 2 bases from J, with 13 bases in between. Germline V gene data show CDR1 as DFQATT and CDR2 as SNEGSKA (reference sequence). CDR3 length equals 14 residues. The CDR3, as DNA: TGCAGTGCTAGATACGAGTCACCCACCTACGAGCAGTACGTC. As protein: CSARYESPTYEQYV.

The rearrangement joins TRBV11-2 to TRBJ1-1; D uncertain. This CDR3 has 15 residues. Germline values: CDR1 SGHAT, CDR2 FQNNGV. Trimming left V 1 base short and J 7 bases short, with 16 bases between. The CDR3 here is CASSLGQATGYEAFF. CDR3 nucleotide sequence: TGTGCCAGCAGCTTAGGGCAGGCCACGGGGTATGAAGCTTTCTTT.

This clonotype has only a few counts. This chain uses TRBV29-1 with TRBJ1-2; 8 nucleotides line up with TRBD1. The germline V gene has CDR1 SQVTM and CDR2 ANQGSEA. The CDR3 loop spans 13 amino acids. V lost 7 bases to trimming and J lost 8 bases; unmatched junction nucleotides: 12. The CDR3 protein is CSAEPDRVEGYTF. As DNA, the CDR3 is TGCAGCGCGGAACCGGACAGGGTAGAAGGCTACACCTTC.

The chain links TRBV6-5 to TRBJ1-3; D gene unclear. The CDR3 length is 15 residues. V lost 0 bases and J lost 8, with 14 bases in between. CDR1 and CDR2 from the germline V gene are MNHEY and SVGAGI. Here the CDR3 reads CASSYSVREYHTIYF. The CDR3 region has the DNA TGTGCCAGCAGTTACTCTGTGCGGGAATATCACACCATATATTTT.

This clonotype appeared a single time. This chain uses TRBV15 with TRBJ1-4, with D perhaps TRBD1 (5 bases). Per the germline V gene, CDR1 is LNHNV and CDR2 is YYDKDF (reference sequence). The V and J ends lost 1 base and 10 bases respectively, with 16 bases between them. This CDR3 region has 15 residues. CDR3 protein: CATSRGGRDLAKLFF. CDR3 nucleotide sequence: TGTGCCACCAGCAGAGGGGGCCGGGACCTTGCAAAACTGTTTTTT. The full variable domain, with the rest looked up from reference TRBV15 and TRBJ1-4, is DAMVIQNPRYQVTQFGKPVTLSCSQTLNHNVMYWYQQKSSQAPKLLFHYYDKDFNNEADTPDNFQSRRPNTSFCFLDIRSPGLGDTAMYLCATSRGGRDLAKLFFGSGTQLSVL.

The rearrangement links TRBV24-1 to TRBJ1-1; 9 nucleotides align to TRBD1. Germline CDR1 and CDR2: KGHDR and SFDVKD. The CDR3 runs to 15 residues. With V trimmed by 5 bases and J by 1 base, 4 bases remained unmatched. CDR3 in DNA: TGTGCCACCAGTGCTGACAGGGGGGGGAACACTGAAGCTTTCTTT. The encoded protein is CATSADRGGNTEAFF.

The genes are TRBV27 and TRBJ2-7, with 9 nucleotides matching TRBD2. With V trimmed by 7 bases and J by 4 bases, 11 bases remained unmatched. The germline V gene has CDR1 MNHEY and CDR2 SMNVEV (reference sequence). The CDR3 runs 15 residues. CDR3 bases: TGTGCCAGCACCACTCGGGGGACTAGCAGATACGAGCAGTACTTC. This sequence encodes CASTTRGTSRYEQYF.

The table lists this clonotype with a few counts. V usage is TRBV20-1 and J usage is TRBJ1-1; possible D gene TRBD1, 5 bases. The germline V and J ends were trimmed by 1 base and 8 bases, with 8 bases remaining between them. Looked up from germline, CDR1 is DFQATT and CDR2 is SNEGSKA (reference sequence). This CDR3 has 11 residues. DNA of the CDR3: TGCAGTGCTAGAGGTACAGGCGAAGCTTTCTTT. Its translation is CSARGTGEAFF.

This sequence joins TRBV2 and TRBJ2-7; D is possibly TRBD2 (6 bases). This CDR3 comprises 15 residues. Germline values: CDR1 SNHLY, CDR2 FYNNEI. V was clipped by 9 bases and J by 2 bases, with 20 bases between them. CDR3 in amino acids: CASKPRREFTYEQYF. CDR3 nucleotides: TGTGCCAGTAAGCCCCGGAGGGAATTCACCTACGAGCAGTACTTC.

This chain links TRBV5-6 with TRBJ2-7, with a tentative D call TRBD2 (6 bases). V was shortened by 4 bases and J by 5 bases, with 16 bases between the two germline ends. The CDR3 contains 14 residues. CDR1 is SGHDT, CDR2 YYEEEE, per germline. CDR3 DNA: TGTGCCAGCAGCCCTACTAGCTTTGGGGACGAGCAGTACTTC. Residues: CASSPTSFGDEQYF.

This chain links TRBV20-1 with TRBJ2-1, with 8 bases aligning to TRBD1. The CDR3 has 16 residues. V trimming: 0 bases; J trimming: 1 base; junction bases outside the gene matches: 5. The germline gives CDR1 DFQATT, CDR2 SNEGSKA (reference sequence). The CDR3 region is CSARDSRDRSYNEQFF. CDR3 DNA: TGCAGTGCTAGAGATTCCCGGGACAGGTCCTACAATGAGCAGTTCTTC.